The rows below give T cell receptor beta chains drawn from one sample of a study of sequential checkpoint blockade in melanoma. Assay used: immunoSEQ multiplex PCR; TCRdb lists only in-frame clones, some missing. Of about 18,000 clones listed, about 26% are singletons. The source material was tumor tissue (inferred from file names), sampled from a patient given nivolumab and ipilimumab in sequence. These receptors were collected from a human donor with melanoma. CDR3s include the opening cysteine and the closing phenylalanine or tryptophan. Fields, in order: V gene, CDR3 protein.

V gene: TRBV11-3
CDR3 protein: CASSLITTTGNTIYF

V gene: TRBV28
CDR3 protein: CASSPPGRGLSETQYF

V gene: TRBV18
CDR3 protein: CASSPGQGEDGYTF

V gene: TRBV23-1
CDR3 protein: CASSHPPGGGCTGRDAYEQYF

V gene: TRBV29-1
CDR3 protein: CSARKSGRSNIQYF

V gene: TRBV6-8
CDR3 protein: CASSYGQGVNQETQYF

V gene: TRBV6-1
CDR3 protein: CASSEDWDRYEQYF

V gene: TRBV11-3
CDR3 protein: CASSLRTGANTEAFF

V gene: TRBV11-3
CDR3 protein: CASSLGPRHDEKLFF

V gene: TRBV30
CDR3 protein: CAWRVSTWGTDTQYF

V gene: TRBV11-3
CDR3 protein: CASSLGGGRGETQYF

V gene: TRBV18
CDR3 protein: CASSPARQYNEQFF

V gene: TRBV5-1
CDR3 protein: CASSLAAGLSGRGNYNEQFF

V gene: TRBV23-1
CDR3 protein: CASSQSTRRYEQYF

V gene: TRBV11-3
CDR3 protein: CASSFGLAENEQYF

V gene: TRBV30
CDR3 protein: CAWSVRNRGKDTEAFF

V gene: TRBV28
CDR3 protein: CASSLTTDTQYF